The T cell receptor beta chain described here comes from a study of blood T cells in healthy people across ages. Primed by a sample-barcoded 5' primer and a J-beta primer mix, a second PCR proceeded for roughly 6 to 12 cycles. TCRdb itself ran the 5' RACE reads through MiXCR, one entry per CDR3 protein. Of over a million distinct CDR3 sequences listed, 45% are singletons. The germline CDR1 and CDR2 sequences are SGDLS and YYNGEE. V was clipped by 4 bases and J by 7 bases, with 18 bases between them. This CDR3 contains 14 residues. It was 9.5 to 10 milliliters of peripheral blood that were drawn from each donor.

This sequence was found in an older woman in good health. The sequenced material came from blood. V is TRBV9 and J is TRBJ2-7; D is uncertain. The CDR3 coding sequence is TGTGCCAGCAGCCTCTATTTGACCTCAAGGGAGCAGTACTTC. Its translation: CASSLYLTSREQYF.